The clone carrying this T cell receptor (beta chain) showed up just a few times. What it binds is unknown. This record comes from a study of T-cell memory formation after mild COVID-19. Study-level information: Clusters of TCRs were largely donor specific.

Findings of the study overall: Pre-infection memory showed some responding clones, and this suggested that cross-reactive memory joined.

Trimming stripped 3 bases from V and 8 bases from J, with 19 bases between. The CDR3 runs to 15 residues. Per the germline V gene, CDR1 is KGHSH and CDR2 is LQKENI. MiXCR was run by TCRdb on the 5' RACE reads, yielding one entry per CDR3 protein. The table lists roughly 400,000 distinct CDR3 sequences, roughly 18% of them singletons. The chain links TRBV18 to TRBJ1-2; D gene uncertain. The sample comprised PBMCs or a T cell subset sorted from them (not recorded which). The receptor comes from a man aged 18 to 30 who had mild COVID-19 (a few samples of this study predate the infection). Cell type and time point are not known. As DNA, the CDR3 is TGTGCCAGCTCACCGACTGCGGGCTTTGGATGGGGCTACACCTTC. Translating gives CASSPTAGFGWGYTF.